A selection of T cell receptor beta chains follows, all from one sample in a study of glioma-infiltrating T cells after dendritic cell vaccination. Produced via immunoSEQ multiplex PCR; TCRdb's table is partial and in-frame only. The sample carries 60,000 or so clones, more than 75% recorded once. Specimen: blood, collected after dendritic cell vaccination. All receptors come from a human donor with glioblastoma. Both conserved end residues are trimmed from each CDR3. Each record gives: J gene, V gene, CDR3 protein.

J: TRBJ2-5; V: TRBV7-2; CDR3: ASSLRGYQETQY
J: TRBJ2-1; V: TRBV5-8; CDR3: ASSLEPTSGGSNEQF
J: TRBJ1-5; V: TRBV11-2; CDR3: ASSPQRDQPQH
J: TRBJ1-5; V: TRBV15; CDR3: ATSTNYQPQH
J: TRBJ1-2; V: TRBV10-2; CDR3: ASRDGLYGYT
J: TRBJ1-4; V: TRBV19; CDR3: ASSIDLGLREKLF
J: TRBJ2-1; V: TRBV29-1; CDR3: SVAFFAGVGNEQF
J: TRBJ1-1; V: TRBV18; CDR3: ASSPRSSTGKMRGTEAF
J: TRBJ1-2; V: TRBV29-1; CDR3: SVDPTGGLNYGYT
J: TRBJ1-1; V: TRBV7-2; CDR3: ASSRGSDYNTEAF
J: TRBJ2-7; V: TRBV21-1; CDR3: ASSNGSGQGPYEQY
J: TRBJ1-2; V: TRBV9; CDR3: ASSVARGTNGYT
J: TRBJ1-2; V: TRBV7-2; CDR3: ASSTEAGGYT
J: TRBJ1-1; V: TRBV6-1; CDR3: ASLTGFNTEAF
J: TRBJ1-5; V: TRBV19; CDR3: ASRALGQGVNSNQPQH
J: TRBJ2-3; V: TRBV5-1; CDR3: ASSLAGEDTQY
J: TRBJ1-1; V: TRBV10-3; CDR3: AIREGGTEAF
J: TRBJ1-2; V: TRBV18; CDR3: ASSPPTLGLRDGANYGYT
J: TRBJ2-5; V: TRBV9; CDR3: ASSVGWGDRETQY
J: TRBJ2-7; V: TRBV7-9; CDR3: ASSLGGQPTGEQY
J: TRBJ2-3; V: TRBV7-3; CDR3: ASSSSGRDTQY
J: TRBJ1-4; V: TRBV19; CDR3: ASRRSGGKLF
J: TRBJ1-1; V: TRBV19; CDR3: ASSTSLQGASTEAF
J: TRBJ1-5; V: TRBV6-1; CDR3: ASSVSGRNQPQH
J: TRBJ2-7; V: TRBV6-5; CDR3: ASSYTRDRTYEQY
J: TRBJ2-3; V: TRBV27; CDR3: ASRPSRGSSTDTQY
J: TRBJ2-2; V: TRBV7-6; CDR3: ASSPGGGKELF
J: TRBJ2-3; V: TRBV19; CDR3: ASSIVGTGVTDTQY
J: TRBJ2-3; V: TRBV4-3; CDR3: ASSQDGTGRADTQY
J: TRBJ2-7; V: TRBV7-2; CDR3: ASSLGVASSYEQY
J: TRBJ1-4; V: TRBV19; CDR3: ASSTQGATNEKLF
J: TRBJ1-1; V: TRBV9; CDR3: ASSVGLAAEAF
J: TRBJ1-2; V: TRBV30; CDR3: AWTTLHDYGYT
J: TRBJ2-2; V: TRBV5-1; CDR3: ASSLGQLPNTGELF
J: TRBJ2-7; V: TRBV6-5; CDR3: ASSYGQSYEQY
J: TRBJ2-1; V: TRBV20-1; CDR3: SAPKEAEQF
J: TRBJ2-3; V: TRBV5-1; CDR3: ASSNPKGYTDTQY
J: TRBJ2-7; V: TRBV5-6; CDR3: ASRFTSGTSYEQY
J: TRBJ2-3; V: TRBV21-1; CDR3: ASSLRDRDPDTQY
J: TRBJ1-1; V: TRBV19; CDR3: ASYGGMNTEAF
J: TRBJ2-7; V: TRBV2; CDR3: ASSEATQGLAFGTYEQY
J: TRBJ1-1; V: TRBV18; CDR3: ASSEGGNTEAF
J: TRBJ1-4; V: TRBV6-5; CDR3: ASSPDRGNEKLF
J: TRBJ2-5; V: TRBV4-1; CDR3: ASSSDRSRETQY
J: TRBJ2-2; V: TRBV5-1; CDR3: ASSTTGGTGELF
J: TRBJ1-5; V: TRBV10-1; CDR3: ASSLTGALNQPQH